The 9 T cell receptor beta chains reported below all come from one sample, sequenced in a study of blood T cell repertoires in COVID-19. TCRdb's copy holds only in-frame clones and misses some; the assay was immunoSEQ multiplex PCR. The table shows about 210,000 clones, with about 83% occurring only once. The sequenced sample consisted of peripheral blood. The receptors originated from a woman in her forties or fifties with active or convalescent COVID-19.

This chain joins TRBV6-5 and TRBJ1-4, with D possibly TRBD1 on 5 matching bases. This CDR3 comprises 15 residues. Deletions cut 7 bases from V and 5 bases from J, with 17 bases between. The germline gives CDR1 MNHEY, CDR2 SVGAGI. CDR3 bases: TGTGCCAGCACTTTAGGGGCAGGGCAAAATGAAAAACTGTTTTTT. Its protein product is CASTLGAGQNEKLFF.

The J gene is TRBJ1-1, the V gene TRBV5-1, with a tentative D call TRBD1 (6 bases). V was pared by 7 bases and J by 4 bases, with 17 bases between. CDR3 length: 14 residues. Germline V CDR1 and CDR2: SGHRS, YFSETQ. CDR3 nucleotides: TGCGCCAGCGTTGGGGGCGGTGTGGGCACTGAAGCTTTCTTT. This sequence encodes CASVGGGVGTEAFF.

The chain has TRBV5-1 and TRBJ1-4; D gene uncertain. The germline V gene has CDR1 SGHRS and CDR2 YFSETQ. The CDR3 extends over 13 amino acids. V was shortened by 6 bases and J by 2 bases, with 8 bases between the two germline ends. The CDR3 nucleotides are TGCGCCAGCACCTGGGCCACTAATGAAAAACTGTTTTTT. This encodes CASTWATNEKLFF.

The chain employs TRBV11-2 and TRBJ2-2; D gene uncertain. Trimming removed 3 bases from V and 5 bases from J, with 4 bases in between. The CDR3 runs 12 residues. CDR1 SGHAT and CDR2 FQNNGV come from the germline V gene. The CDR3 nucleotides are TGTGCCAGCAGCTTTCAGACCGGGGAGCTGTTTTTT. Protein sequence: CASSFQTGELFF.

In this sample, this clone turned up once. CDR3 sequence reads: CASKRDRSRNEQFF. The DNA of the CDR3 is TGTGCCAGCAAACGAGACAGATCCAGAAATGAGCAGTTCTTC. The chain carries TRBV6-5 and TRBJ2-1, with D possibly TRBD1 on 5 matching bases. CDR1 and CDR2 (germline): MNHEY, SVGAGI. V shed 7 bases and J shed 7 bases, with 17 bases lying between them. CDR3 length equals 14 residues.

This clone came up once. The V and J genes are TRBV6-5 and TRBJ1-5; D unclear. V lost 8 bases to trimming and J lost 0 bases, with 14 bases between them. The CDR3 spans 15 residues. Germline CDR1 MNHEY, CDR2 SVGAGI. CDR3 region: CASLPSADSNQPQHF. CDR3 nucleotide sequence: TGTGCCAGCCTACCCTCCGCGGATAGCAATCAGCCCCAGCATTTT.

This clone was picked up one time. The chain couples TRBV9 to TRBJ1-6; no reliable D call. CDR1 is SGDLS, CDR2 YYNGEE, per germline. The CDR3 covers 16 residues. Trimming shortened V by 2 bases and J by 10 bases, and 19 bases separated the two germline ends. CDR3: CASSVLPGLSGSPLHF. CDR3 nucleotides: TGTGCCAGCAGCGTCCTTCCAGGACTATCTGGGTCACCCCTCCACTTT.

As DNA, the CDR3 is TGTGCCATCAGTGAGGGGGCCTCGTGGGCAGATACGCAGTATTTT. Amino acid sequence: CAISEGASWADTQYF. The V call is TRBV10-3, the J call TRBJ2-3, with D possibly TRBD1 on 5 matching bases. CDR3 length equals 15 residues. V shed 2 bases and J shed 4 bases, with 13 bases lying between them. Germline V gene data show CDR1 as ENHRY and CDR2 as SYGVKD.

The J gene is TRBJ2-7, the V gene TRBV5-6; 7 bases are a match to TRBD1. The CDR3 runs to 12 residues. CDR1 SGHDT and CDR2 YYEEEE come from the germline V gene. V shed 5 bases and J 7 bases; nucleotides not matched to a gene: 6. In nucleotides, the CDR3 is TGTGCCAGCAGTCGCAGGGGGTTTGAGCAGTACGTC. It yields the protein CASSRRGFEQYV.